This T cell receptor beta chain was documented in a study of long-term antiretroviral therapy in people with HIV (dated by TCRdb to between 2021 and 2022). In terms of the full investigation: Collection of the earliest samples took place about a decade ahead of the 2015 WHO recommendation for immediate ART, at a time when ART was typically delayed until CD4 counts fell. A retrospective serial study tested whether ART initiation and durable HIV suppression were associated with changes in peripheral blood TRB repertoire composition and diversity. A total of under 250 cryopreserved PBMC samples were contributed to the cohort by 30 adults with confirmed HIV infection, with samples collected serially over a mean of roughly six years (range 1-12). Among the 30 or so participants with HIV, ten to eleven were female. No cross-contamination during QIAcube processing was shown when test extractions of a monoclonal T-cell line were performed alongside 33 polyclonal samples. Broad study findings and their caveats: Expanded TRB clones identified before ART initiation dominated the repertoire at all time points, although this dominance fluctuated and declined in many PLHIV after ART. The samples span the years 2004 to 2017, and the ART regimens used may be less effective than current regimens. Inferences about post-ART repertoire changes are limited because no data were available on ART adherence, viral resistance or therapy changes. Limited PBMC availability meant only the TCR beta chain was sequenced, without alpha chain pairing. Because pre-ART samples had limited cell numbers, unsorted PBMC were profiled rather than sorted CD4+ and CD8+ T cells. HIV repertoires had narrower CDR3 length ranges than controls, and the network structure suggested an antigen-experienced repertoire that shifted only slightly toward naive after ART. Starting ART was linked to a significant rise in TRB diversity, yet even after long-term ART the diversity remained significantly lower than in transplant donor controls.

To note about this clone: It lacks a known antigen. A read error may produce the germline difference seen at one junction end.

The immunoSEQ hsTCRB v3.0 assay was used at survey level resolution to sequence the TRB variable region. TRB sequencing targeted a depth of about 35,000-55,000 T-cell genomes per sample. Pooled TRB libraries were sequenced on an Illumina MiSeq with a v3 150-cycle kit. The authors processed their data as follows. Repertoire analysis was performed in R inside a reproducible Nextflow workflow that covered QC, data transformation and analysis. Custom analyses were implemented in LymphoSeq2, an R package for AIRR-Seq data exploration. A handful of samples that produced fewer than 5000 total TRB sequences were removed, so approximately 190 HIV repertoires were analyzed. Among the 180 to 200 HIV repertoires that were kept, approximately 61 were collected before ART initiation and roughly 130 were collected after ART initiation. Each repertoire was downsampled to 5000 TRB nucleotide sequences, and summary statistics were averaged across 100 downsampling iterations. The analysis kept only TRB sequences whose CDR3 regions were at least seven amino acids long. Two measures captured diversity: a Shannon entropy-derived clonality score and the Gini coefficient. In repertoire networks, the top 5000 CDR3 amino acid sequences were linked whenever an edit distance of one separated two sequences. For TRB CDR3 amino acid sequences, GLIPH2 was used to predict antigen specificity groups and MHC restriction. To flag known CMV, EBV, HIV or tissue antigen associations, CDR3 amino acid sequences were matched against VDJdb and McPAS-TCR. Pre-ART, post-ART and control groups were compared with Wilcoxon signed-rank tests and Holm-Bonferroni correction. Not all clones reach the TCRdb copy of this immuneACCESS table, which keeps in-frame sequences only. Checked studies attribute under half of the gap to unresolved V genes and leave the rest unexplained. That table gives V, J and clone size, and the DNA gave D and trimming. For this sample there are about 41,000 clones; approximately 94% appear just once. Together, the top ten hold approximately 2% of the sample.

As encoded in the germline V gene, CDR1 is SNHLY while CDR2 is FYNNEI. The CDR3, cysteine through phenylalanine, is 13 amino acids long. Just CDR3 DNA is preserved here, 39 bases in frame from base 1. Participants were included only if at least one PBMC sample before ART initiation and at least two post-ART samples were available. All participants with HIV were treated in the United States of America. Before DNA extraction, cryopreserved samples of about 0.9-11 million PBMC were thawed and then washed. At the time of the earliest PBMC sample for each participant with HIV, ages ranged from about 23 to 60 years. PBMC samples from each participant spanned 1-4 timepoints before ART initiation and 2-8 timepoints after ART initiation, with a median of 7 samples. Serial HIV viral load, CD4+ T-cell count, ART history and demographic data were obtained for every participant. Genomic DNA was extracted from unsorted PBMC with a Qiagen kit on a QIAcube, with processing performed in batches of 12 samples.

In this chain, TRBV2 is recombined with TRBJ1-5; TRBD1 agrees with 7 junctional bases. This specimen consisted of unsorted PBMCs, obtained just over 9 years after starting antiretroviral therapy. The receptor was derived from a man aged 25-40 years with HIV. The CDR3 amino acid sequence is: CASSGDSNQPQHF. The nucleotides are TGTGCCAGCAGTGGGGACAGCAACCAGCCCCAGCATTTT.